One and the same sample provided the 17 T cell receptor beta chains below, sequenced in a study of primary melanoma T cells and metastatic recurrence. The assay was immunoSEQ multiplex PCR, and TCRdb's table has in-frame clones only and misses some. The sample includes around 3,000 clones, around 80% of them seen just once. The sample taken for sequencing was melanoma tumor tissue. These receptors were obtained from a human donor with melanoma.

The chain combines TRBV11-3 with TRBJ2-7; tentative D call: TRBD1 (5 bases). V lost 3 bases and J 6 bases, leaving 21 bases between the germline ends. Per germline, CDR1 SGHNT and CDR2 YENEEA. There are 16 residues in the CDR3. The CDR3 loop is CASSLDIRLGHSEQYF. CDR3 coding DNA: TGTGCCAGCAGCTTGGACATCCGTTTGGGGCACTCCGAGCAGTACTTC.

The chain joins TRBV10-2 to TRBJ1-3; 7 nucleotides line up with TRBD1. V shed 0 bases and J 0 bases; nucleotides not matched to a gene: 2. This CDR3 has 16 amino acids. Germline V gives CDR1 WSHSY, CDR2 SAAADI. Written as DNA, the CDR3 is TGCGCCAGCAGTGAGTCCAGGGGGGGCTCTGGAAACACCATATATTTT. Amino acid sequence: CASSESRGGSGNTIYF.

This clone has just one count. V gene TRBV10-1 combines with J gene TRBJ2-2; D unresolved. Germline V gives CDR1 WNHNN, CDR2 SYGVQD (reference sequence). V lost 2 bases to trimming and J lost 1 base, with 5 bases between them. The CDR3 sequence is 14 residues long. For the CDR3, the DNA is TGCGCCAGCAGTGAGCGGCGGAACACCGGGGAGCTGTTTTTT. It specifies CASSERRNTGELFF.

The chain combines TRBV14 with TRBJ2-7, with TRBD1 matching over 9 bases. V trimming: 4 bases; J trimming: 2 bases; junction bases outside the gene matches: 6. This CDR3 has 15 amino acids. Germline values: CDR1 SGHDN, CDR2 FVKESK. CDR3 region: CASSRDRVSTYEQYF. The CDR3 nucleotides are TGTGCCAGCAGCCGGGACAGGGTTTCCACCTACGAGCAGTACTTC.

V gene TRBV28 combines with J gene TRBJ2-7, with D perhaps matching TRBD1 (5 bases). Trimming took off 4 bases at V and 2 bases at J, with 18 bases between the two ends. From germline, CDR1 is MDHEN and CDR2 SYDVKM. This CDR3 comprises 16 residues. The CDR3 protein is CASSYPITQEPYEQYF. In DNA form, the CDR3 reads TGTGCCAGCAGTTACCCGATAACACAGGAACCCTACGAGCAGTACTTC.

This clone was recorded a few times. The rearrangement uses TRBV19 and TRBJ1-1, with D unresolved. Germline lookup yields CDR1 LNHDA and CDR2 SQIVND (reference sequence). CDR3 length: 14 residues. Trimming left V 5 bases short and J 0 bases short, with 10 bases between. CDR3 nucleotides: TGTGCCAGTAGTGGCGCAATTCTGAACACTGAAGCTTTCTTT. It translates to CASSGAILNTEAFF.

This clone came up once. The chain recombines TRBV6-8 with TRBJ2-5; D is undetermined. This CDR3 contains 14 residues. CDR1 MNHGY and CDR2 SAAAGT come from the germline V gene. Trimming removed 0 bases at V and 3 bases at J, with 8 bases between. Written as DNA, the CDR3 is TGTGCCAGCAGTTACTCCGGTAGCAAAGAGACCCAGTACTTC. Translated: CASSYSGSKETQYF.

The CDR3 loop reads CATSREPLGQSNSEAFF. The CDR3 nucleotides read TGTGCCACCAGCAGAGAGCCCCTAGGACAGTCGAATTCTGAAGCTTTCTTT. This sequence joins TRBV15 and TRBJ1-1; D may be TRBD1 (6 bases). The CDR3 has 17 amino acids. V lost 0 bases and J lost 6, with 20 bases in between. Germline V CDR1 and CDR2: LNHNV, YYDKDF (reference sequence).

This clone came up a few times. The chain is built from TRBV6-8 and TRBJ1-2; the match to TRBD1 covers 7 bases. The CDR3 extends over 16 amino acids. After removal of 6 bases from V and 1 base from J, the junction contained 11 bases not matched to a gene. The germline V gene encodes CDR1 MNHGY and CDR2 SAAAGT. The CDR3 spells CASREGQEADNYGYTF. For the CDR3, the DNA is TGTGCCAGCAGGGAAGGACAGGAGGCAGATAACTATGGCTACACCTTC.

The rearrangement uses TRBV19 and TRBJ1-2; D not certain. The CDR3 has 15 amino acids. V was trimmed by 5 bases and J by 4 bases, leaving 17 bases between them. Germline CDR1 and CDR2: LNHDA and SQIVND (reference sequence). CDR3 DNA: TGTGCCAGTAGTCCCACGTGGACCTACGGCTATGGCTACACCTTC. The encoded protein is CASSPTWTYGYGYTF.

The chain couples TRBV6-8 to TRBJ2-5; no firm D call. Trimming left V 5 bases short and J 5 bases short, with 9 bases between. The V gene's germline CDR1 is MNHGY and CDR2 SAAAGT. The CDR3 covers 12 residues. DNA of the CDR3: TGTGCCAGCAGTACAGTGTTCGAGACCCAGTACTTC. Its translation: CASSTVFETQYF.

The gene calls are TRBV6-8 and TRBJ2-7; perhaps TRBD1 as D (10 bases). In germline, CDR1 is MNHGY, CDR2 SAAAGT. V dropped 6 bases and J dropped 0 bases, with 21 bases sitting between them. CDR3 length: 17 residues. The CDR3 protein is CASRGTGVAGVSYEQYF. CDR3 sequence (DNA): TGTGCCAGCAGGGGGACAGGGGTAGCGGGAGTCTCCTACGAGCAGTACTTC.

This chain joins TRBV5-1 and TRBJ2-5, with D maybe TRBD2 (6 bases). Trimming took 4 bases from V and 4 from J, leaving 14 bases between them. The CDR3 loop spans 14 amino acids. Germline-derived CDR1 and CDR2 are SGHRS and YFSETQ. The DNA of the CDR3 is TGCGCCAGCAGCGAGCCTAGCGAGGGAGAGACCCAGTACTTC. Its protein is CASSEPSEGETQYF.

This chain uses TRBV15 with TRBJ1-5; D uncertain. Trimming took 0 bases from V and 3 from J, leaving 15 bases between them. This CDR3 spans 17 amino acids. Germline CDR1 is LNHNV and CDR2 is YYDKDF (reference sequence). CDR3 DNA sequence: TGTGCCACCAGCAGAGATCGGATTAGAGCTACCAATCAGCCCCAGCATTTT. This encodes CATSRDRIRATNQPQHF.

The J gene is TRBJ2-3, the V gene TRBV14; possible D gene TRBD2, 6 bases. V dropped 5 bases and J dropped 6 bases, with 24 bases sitting between them. Looked up from germline, CDR1 is SGHDN and CDR2 is FVKESK. This CDR3 region has 17 residues. The CDR3 protein is CASSTLVPGLRADTQYF. Here the CDR3 DNA reads TGTGCCAGCAGCACCCTCGTACCGGGACTGCGAGCGGATACGCAGTATTTT.

This clone has just a few counts. The genes are TRBV11-3 and TRBJ2-3, with a possible D match to TRBD2 (6 bases). With 5 bases removed from V and 5 bases from J, the gap between germline ends came to 17 bases. Germline V gene sequence: CDR1 SGHNT, CDR2 YENEEA. This CDR3 contains 15 residues. Written as DNA, the CDR3 is TGTGCCAGCAGCCCGGGGGAGCGGGTGATAGATACGCAGTATTTT. Residues: CASSPGERVIDTQYF.

By share of the sample, this clone is large. The chain has TRBV11-3 and TRBJ2-7; 12 bases map to TRBD2. J was trimmed by 6 bases and V by 2 bases; bases with no gene match: 8. There are 16 residues in the CDR3. The germline gives CDR1 SGHNT, CDR2 YENEEA. CDR3 protein: CASSLPRTSGTLEQYF. The CDR3 DNA follows: TGTGCCAGCAGCTTACCCAGGACTAGCGGGACCCTCGAGCAGTACTTC.